This T cell receptor beta chain is drawn from a study of beta chain features in type 1 diabetes. V was pared by 4 bases and J by 0 bases, with 7 bases between. CDR3 length: 13 residues. Germline V gene sequence: CDR1 SGHRS, CDR2 YFSETQ. As every portion of the isolated RNA was reverse transcribed, the sequencing read expressed TCRB transcripts. Some clones are missing from TCRdb's copy, which holds only in-frame ones; the method was immunoSEQ multiplex PCR. The sample has approximately 330,000 clones; around 10% are singletons. Input material: naive CD4+ T cells from blood. This TCR derives from a woman younger than 45 in good health. The gene calls are TRBV5-1 and TRBJ1-1; D perhaps matches TRBD1 (5 bases). The CDR3 loop is CASSDSVNTEAFF. The CDR3 DNA reads as TGCGCCAGCAGCGACAGCGTGAACACTGAAGCTTTCTTT.